This T cell receptor (beta chain) was profiled in a study of cytomegalovirus exposure and HLA in healthy donors. The study ran its PCR with 60 Vbeta and 13 Jbeta primers. Sequenced by immunoSEQ multiplex PCR; TCRdb stores in-frame clones only, minus some. This table holds approximately 110,000 clones, around 70% found once. Germline values: CDR1 LGHNA, CDR2 YSLEER. Germline trimming cut 4 bases from V and 0 bases from J; bases unmatched to any gene: 2. The length of the CDR3 is 15 residues. To note about this clone: Its antigen remains unidentified.

Findings and caveats of the study: It was reported that TCR beta sequences correctly inferred the HLA-A and HLA-B alleles for most subjects.

The sequence came from a man aged 25-45 years in good health and CMV-seropositive. The sample consisted of PBMCs. The chain combines TRBV4-3 with TRBJ2-2; TRBD1 matches 7 bases. In DNA form, the CDR3 reads TGCGCCAGCAGCCTAGGGGGCTCGAACACCGGGGAGCTGTTTTTT. Translation: CASSLGGSNTGELFF.